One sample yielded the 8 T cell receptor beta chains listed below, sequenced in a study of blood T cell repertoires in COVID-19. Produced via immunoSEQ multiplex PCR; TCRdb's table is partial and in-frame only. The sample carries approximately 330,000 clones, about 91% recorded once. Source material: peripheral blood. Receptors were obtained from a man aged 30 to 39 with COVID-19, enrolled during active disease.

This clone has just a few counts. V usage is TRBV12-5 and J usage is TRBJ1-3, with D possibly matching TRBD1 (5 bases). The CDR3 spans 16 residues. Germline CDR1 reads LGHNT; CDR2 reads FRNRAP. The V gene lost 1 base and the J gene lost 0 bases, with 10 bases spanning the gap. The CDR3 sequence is CASGLALTGSGNTIYF. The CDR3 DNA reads TGTGCTAGTGGTTTGGCCTTAACAGGCTCTGGAAACACCATATATTTT.

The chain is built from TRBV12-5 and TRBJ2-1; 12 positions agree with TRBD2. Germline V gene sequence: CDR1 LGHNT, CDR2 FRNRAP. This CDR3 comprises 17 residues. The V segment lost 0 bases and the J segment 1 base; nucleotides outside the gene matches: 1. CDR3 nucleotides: TGTGCTAGTGGTTTGGTGACTAGCGGGAGTTCCTACAATGAGCAGTTCTTC. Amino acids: CASGLVTSGSSYNEQFF. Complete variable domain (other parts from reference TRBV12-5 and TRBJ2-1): DARVTQTPRHKVTEMGQEVTMRCQPILGHNTVFWYRQTMMQGLELLAYFRNRAPLDDSGMPKDRFSAEMPDATLATLKIQPSEPRDSAVYFCASGLVTSGSSYNEQFFGPGTRLTVL.

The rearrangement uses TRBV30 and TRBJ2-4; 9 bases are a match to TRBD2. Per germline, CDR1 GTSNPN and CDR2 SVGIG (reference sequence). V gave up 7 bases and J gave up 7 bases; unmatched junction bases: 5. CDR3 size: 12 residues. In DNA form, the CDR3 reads TGTGCCTCGACTAGCGGAATTAACATTCAGTACTTC. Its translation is CASTSGINIQYF.

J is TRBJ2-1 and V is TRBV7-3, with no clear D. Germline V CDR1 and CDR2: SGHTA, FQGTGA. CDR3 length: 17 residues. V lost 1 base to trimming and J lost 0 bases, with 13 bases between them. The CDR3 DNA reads TGTGCCAGCAGCTTAAGACCCCGCAGGAACTCCTACAATGAGCAGTTCTTC. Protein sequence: CASSLRPRRNSYNEQFF. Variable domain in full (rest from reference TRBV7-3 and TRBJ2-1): GAGVSQTPSNKVTEKGKYVELRCDPISGHTALYWYRQSLGQGPEFLIYFQGTGAADDSGLPNDRFFAVRPEGSVSTLKIQRTERGDSAVYLCASSLRPRRNSYNEQFFGPGTRLTVL.

CDR3 sequence: CATSLSGANVLTF. The CDR3 DNA reads TGTGCCACCAGTCTCTCTGGGGCCAACGTCCTGACTTTC. V gene TRBV24-1 combines with J gene TRBJ2-6; no definite D call. This CDR3 comprises 13 residues. Germline V gives CDR1 KGHDR, CDR2 SFDVKD. Between the trimmed V and J ends, which lost 6 bases and 0 bases, there was a span of 2 bases.

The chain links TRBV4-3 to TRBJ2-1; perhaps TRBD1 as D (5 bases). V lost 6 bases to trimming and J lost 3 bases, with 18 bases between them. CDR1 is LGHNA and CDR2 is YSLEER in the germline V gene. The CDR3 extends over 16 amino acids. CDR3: CASSLVTVPGYNEQFF. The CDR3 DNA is TGCGCCAGCAGTCTTGTGACAGTCCCTGGCTACAATGAGCAGTTCTTC.

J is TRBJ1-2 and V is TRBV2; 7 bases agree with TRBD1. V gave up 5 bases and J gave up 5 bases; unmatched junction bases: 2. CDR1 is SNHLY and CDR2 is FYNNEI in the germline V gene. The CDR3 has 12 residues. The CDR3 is CASSPGGYGYTF. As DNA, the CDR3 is TGTGCCAGCAGTCCAGGGGGGTATGGCTACACCTTC.

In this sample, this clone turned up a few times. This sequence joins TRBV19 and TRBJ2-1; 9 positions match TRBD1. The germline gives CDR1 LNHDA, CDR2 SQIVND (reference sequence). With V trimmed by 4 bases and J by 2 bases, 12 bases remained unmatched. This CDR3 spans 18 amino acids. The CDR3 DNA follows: TGTGCCAGTAGTACCACTCGTCAAACAGGGGGCGCCTACAATGAGCAGTTCTTC. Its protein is CASSTTRQTGGAYNEQFF.